What follows describes a single T cell receptor beta chain. The sample comes from a study of control samples from healthy donors and cancer patients. Germline V gene lookup returns CDR1 MDHEN and CDR2 SYDVKM. The CDR3 consists of 16 residues. The germline V and J ends were trimmed by 5 bases and 5 bases, with 19 bases remaining between them. The assay was immunoSEQ multiplex PCR, and TCRdb's table has in-frame clones only and misses some. The data hold 50,000 or so clones, with 90% to 96% observed a single time. The sample was blood. The chain recombines TRBV28 with TRBJ2-1; D is undetermined. The TCR comes from a woman aged 18-30 years in good health. The CDR3 sequence is CASSSRSLGRNNEQFF. The CDR3 nucleotides are TGTGCCAGCAGTAGTAGGAGTCTCGGCCGAAACAATGAGCAGTTCTTC. Complete variable domain (other parts from reference TRBV28 and TRBJ2-1): DVKVTQSSRYLVKRTGEKVFLECVQDMDHENMFWYRQDPGLGLRLIYFSYDVKMKEKGDIPEGYSVSREKKERFSLILESASTNQTSMYLCASSSRSLGRNNEQFFGPGTRLTVL.